The 11 T cell receptor beta chains below all came from one sample that was sequenced in a study of beta chain features in type 1 diabetes. The isolated RNA, all of it, was reverse transcribed, so expressed TCRB transcripts were what got sequenced. Using immunoSEQ multiplex PCR, the repertoire was profiled, and TCRdb retains in-frame clones only, with some absent. Seen here are about 140,000 clones, about 13% observed once, and the top ten hold less than 1.5%. Their antigens are not known. Study conclusions and caveats: Shorter TCRB CDR3s, moderately but significantly so, marked every one of the four CD4+ subsets in Type 1 diabetes patients.

Sequencing was carried out using central memory CD4+ T cells from blood. The source is a man between 18 and 35 years old with type 1 diabetes.

The chain links TRBV10-3 to TRBJ1-1; no clear D. V lost 0 bases to trimming and J lost 4 bases, with 15 bases between them. The V gene's germline CDR1 is ENHRY and CDR2 SYGVKD. The CDR3 length is 16 residues. CDR3 loop: CAISESVLDSGTEAFF. The CDR3, as DNA: TGTGCCATCAGTGAGTCGGTTCTGGATAGCGGCACTGAAGCTTTCTTT.

The chain is built from TRBV6-6 and TRBJ2-1; possibly TRBD1 or TRBD2 for D (5 bases each). V lost 5 bases and J lost 6, with 14 bases in between. The CDR3 totals 14 residues. The V gene's germline CDR1 is MNHNY and CDR2 SVGAGI (reference sequence). CDR3 DNA: TGTGCCAGCAGTCTAGCATCGCAGGGCAATGAGCAGTTCTTC. This encodes CASSLASQGNEQFF.

CDR3 in DNA: TGTGCCAGCACCCCCGGGACAGGGTCGTACAATGAGCAGTTCTTC. This gives the protein CASTPGTGSYNEQFF. V usage is TRBV11-2 and J usage is TRBJ2-1, with TRBD1 matching 9 bases. V was clipped by 7 bases and J by 4 bases; unmatched bases: 8. This CDR3 region has 15 residues. Germline V gene sequence: CDR1 SGHAT, CDR2 FQNNGV.

The genes are TRBV5-1 and TRBJ2-1; 7 positions agree with TRBD1. CDR1 and CDR2 (germline): SGHRS, YFSETQ. V was clipped by 4 bases and J by 5 bases; unmatched bases: 6. CDR3 length equals 14 residues. CDR3 in DNA: TGCGCCAGCAGCGCCCGGGACAGTAACAATGAGCAGTTCTTC. It specifies CASSARDSNNEQFF.

This clone was observed a handful of times. The chain joins TRBV7-9 to TRBJ2-4, with D hard to call. The V gene's germline CDR1 is SEHNR and CDR2 FQNEAQ (reference sequence). The CDR3 totals 16 residues. The V end was cut by 4 bases, the J end by 0 bases, with 13 bases between. The CDR3 loop reads CASSSGSPIAKNIQYF. CDR3 bases: TGTGCCAGCAGCTCCGGCTCTCCCATAGCCAAAAACATTCAGTACTTC.

The chain links TRBV27 to TRBJ1-1; no clear D. Germline CDR1 and CDR2: MNHEY and SMNVEV (reference sequence). The CDR3 runs 12 residues. Trimming took off 8 bases at V and 1 base at J, with 8 bases between the two ends. CDR3 sequence reads: CASGRRNTEAFF. The CDR3 region has the DNA TGTGCCAGCGGTCGTCGGAACACTGAAGCTTTCTTT.

This clone has just a few counts. The rearrangement links TRBV4-2 to TRBJ2-2, with 9 nucleotides matching TRBD1. Germline CDR1 reads LGHNA; CDR2 reads YNFKEQ. J gave up 1 base and V 4 bases, and 4 bases lay outside the gene matches. The CDR3 extends over 16 amino acids. The CDR3 nucleotides are TGTGCCAGCAGCCCCAGACAGGGGGTGAACACCGGGGAGCTGTTTTTT. Amino acid sequence: CASSPRQGVNTGELFF.

This clone was detected a few times. In DNA form, the CDR3 reads TGTGCCAGCAGCCTACAGGGGATGTACACCGGGGAGCTGTTTTTT. Its protein product is CASSLQGMYTGELFF. The chain joins TRBV7-2 to TRBJ2-2, with 7 bases matching TRBD1. The CDR3 extends over 15 amino acids. V lost 5 bases, J lost 3 bases, and 6 bases stayed unmatched. Germline CDR1 reads SGHTA; CDR2 reads FQGNSA.

V usage is TRBV13 and J usage is TRBJ1-5; no firm D call. CDR3 length: 12 residues. The germline CDR1 and CDR2 sequences are PRHDT and FYEKMQ (reference sequence). Trimming took 0 bases from V and 7 from J, leaving 4 bases between them. The CDR3 loop reads CASSLGYQPQHF. The DNA of the CDR3 is TGTGCCAGCAGCTTAGGGTACCAGCCCCAGCATTTT. Full variable domain (outside the CDR3, taken from reference TRBV13 and TRBJ1-5): AAGVIQSPRHLIKEKRETATLKCYPIPRHDTVYWYQQGPGQDPQFLISFYEKMQSDKGSIPDRFSAQQFSDYHSELNMSSLELGDSALYFCASSLGYQPQHFGDGTRLSIL.

This clone was seen a handful of times. The junction differs from germline at one of its ends, possibly a read error. This CDR3 is also generated by other DNA sequences in the sample. This chain uses TRBV7-3 with TRBJ2-3, with 7 bases identical to TRBD1. The CDR3 totals 18 residues. Germline V lookup: CDR1 SGHTA, CDR2 FQGTGA. The CDR3 spells CASSPISTGTASTDTQYF. CDR3 nucleotide sequence: TGCGCCAGCAGCCCCATTTCGACGGGGACAGCTAGCACAGATACGCAGTATTTT.

The genes are TRBV7-2 and TRBJ1-5, with a tentative D call TRBD1 (6 bases). The germline CDR1 and CDR2 sequences are SGHTA and FQGNSA. The V gene lost 5 bases and the J gene lost 9 bases, with 11 bases spanning the gap. The CDR3 has 12 amino acids. The chain's CDR3 is CASSATGRPQHF. Here the CDR3 DNA reads TGTGCCAGCAGCGCCACAGGGAGGCCCCAGCATTTT.